One and the same sample provided the 32 T cell receptor beta chains below, sequenced in a study of shared clonotypes between healthy human individuals. CD8 cells regarded as naive lacked CD45RO, were positively chosen for CCR7, and omitted terminally differentiated effector memory CD45RA+ cells. The method was immunoSEQ multiplex PCR; TCRdb's version includes in-frame clones alone and lacks a portion of them. The sample includes some 2.1 million clones, about 95% seen only once; the top ten take about 1.1%. Material: naive CD8+ T cells sorted from blood. These receptors all come from a man aged 18 to 30 in good health.

On this clone: The identical CDR3 is also encoded by other nucleotide sequences in the sample. This chain uses TRBV27 with TRBJ2-7; D is perhaps TRBD1 or TRBD2 (5 bases each). This CDR3 has 15 amino acids. CDR1 MNHEY and CDR2 SMNVEV come from the germline V gene (reference sequence). V was trimmed by 2 bases and J by 0 bases, leaving 11 bases between them. The CDR3 spells CASSLGPGSSYEQYF. The CDR3 nucleotides read TGTGCCAGCAGTTTAGGTCCAGGGAGCTCCTACGAGCAGTACTTC.

This clone appeared a few times. This same CDR3 is encoded by further DNA sequences in the sample. The chain employs TRBV9 and TRBJ1-2; 7 nucleotides agree with TRBD1. Unmatched junction bases numbered 1, after V lost 4 bases and J lost 4 bases. Per germline, CDR1 SGDLS and CDR2 YYNGEE. CDR3 length equals 12 residues. CDR3 sequence (DNA): TGTGCCAGCAGCCGGGACAGCTATGGCTACACCTTC. This codes for CASSRDSYGYTF. Using reference TRBV9 and TRBJ1-2 for the parts outside the CDR3, the full variable domain is DSGVTQTPKHLITATGQRVTLRCSPRSGDLSVYWYQQSLDQGLQFLIQYYNGEERAKGNILERFSAQQFPDLHSELNLSSLELGDSALYFCASSRDSYGYTFGSGTRLTVV.

This clone was counted once. The genes are TRBV25-1 and TRBJ1-1; D might be TRBD1 (5 bases). CDR3 length: 14 residues. Deletions cut 1 base from V and 4 bases from J, with 10 bases between. CDR1 MGHDK and CDR2 SYGVNS come from the germline V gene. CDR3 bases: TGTGCCAGCAGTGAATGGGGGGGGAGCACTGAAGCTTTCTTT. It specifies CASSEWGGSTEAFF.

The chain is built from TRBV5-6 and TRBJ2-7; TRBD1 aligns across 9 bases. The CDR3 extends over 15 amino acids. The V and J ends lost 0 bases and 6 bases, in that order; junction bases with no gene match: 7. Germline V gene lookup returns CDR1 SGHDT and CDR2 YYEEEE. The CDR3 protein is CASSLVETGGAEQYF. CDR3 DNA sequence: TGTGCCAGCAGCTTGGTCGAGACAGGGGGAGCCGAGCAGTACTTC.

This clone has only one observation. This sample also contains other DNA sequences that code for the same CDR3. V gene TRBV28 combines with J gene TRBJ1-6; D is perhaps TRBD1 (5 bases). Trimming pared 3 bases from V and 0 bases from J, leaving 9 bases between. The length of the CDR3 is 16 residues. CDR1 is MDHEN, CDR2 SYDVKM, per germline. The CDR3 DNA reads TGTGCCAGCAGTTTCGGGGGTAGCTCCTATAATTCACCCCTCCACTTT. Its protein is CASSFGGSSYNSPLHF.

Concerning this clone itself: Distinct nucleotide sequences in the sample also encode this CDR3. The V call is TRBV30, the J call TRBJ2-7, with a weak D call TRBD1 (5 bases). The CDR3 covers 13 residues. Trimming removed 0 bases at V and 4 bases at J, with 10 bases between. From germline, CDR1 is GTSNPN and CDR2 SVGIG (reference sequence). The CDR3 protein is CAWSVGQNYEQYF. CDR3 nucleotides: TGTGCCTGGAGTGTCGGACAAAATTACGAGCAGTACTTC.

The genes are TRBV5-1 and TRBJ1-2; D gene uncertain. Germline V CDR1 and CDR2: SGHRS, YFSETQ. CDR3 size: 14 residues. The V end was cut by 0 bases, the J end by 6 bases, with 12 bases between. CDR3 sequence reads: CASSLEGGMDGYTF. CDR3 bases: TGCGCCAGCAGCTTGGAAGGAGGGATGGATGGCTACACCTTC.

J is TRBJ1-2 and V is TRBV2; D call uncertain. The CDR3 runs to 10 residues. Germline CDR1 and CDR2: SNHLY and FYNNEI. Deletions cut 11 bases from V and 7 bases from J, with 11 bases between. The CDR3 spells CAVAGVGYTF. DNA for the CDR3: TGTGCCGTTGCTGGGGTTGGCTACACCTTC. Variable domain in full (rest from reference TRBV2 and TRBJ1-2): EPEVTQTPSHQVTQMGQEVILRCVPISNHLYFYWYRQILGQKVEFLVSFYNNEISEKSEIFDDQFSVERPDGSNFTLKIRSTKLEDSAMYFCAVAGVGYTFGSGTRLTVV.

For this clone: Different DNA sequences within this sample yield the same CDR3. The chain combines TRBV27 with TRBJ1-5; D not resolved. V was clipped by 2 bases and J by 3 bases, with 5 bases between them. CDR1 is MNHEY and CDR2 is SMNVEV in the germline V gene (reference sequence). This CDR3 region has 13 residues. Here the CDR3 reads CASSLGINQPQHF. The CDR3 nucleotides are TGTGCCAGCAGTTTAGGCATCAATCAGCCCCAGCATTTT.

The chain couples TRBV5-5 to TRBJ2-2; a weak D match, TRBD2 (6 bases). V gave up 4 bases and J gave up 3 bases, with 16 bases separating them. CDR1 is SGHKS, CDR2 YYEKEE, per germline (reference sequence). The CDR3 has 16 residues. The CDR3 region is CASSLAGTVDTGELFF. The CDR3 region has the DNA TGTGCCAGCAGCCTGGCGGGGACGGTAGACACCGGGGAGCTGTTTTTT. The variable domain in full, with the rest retrieved from reference TRBV5-5 and TRBJ2-2, is DAGVTQSPTHLIKTRGQQVTLRCSPISGHKSVSWYQQVLGQGPQFIFQYYEKEERGRGNFPDRFSARQFPNYSSELNVNALLLGDSALYLCASSLAGTVDTGELFFGEGSRLTVL.

This clone was observed a single time. The same CDR3 arises from other DNA sequences in this sample as well. For the CDR3, the DNA is TGTGCCAGCAGCTTCCAGGGGGCCTACGAGCAGTACTTC. It is translated as CASSFQGAYEQYF. The chain couples TRBV7-9 to TRBJ2-7; 7 positions agree with TRBD1. Germline V lookup: CDR1 SEHNR, CDR2 FQNEAQ (reference sequence). The V and J ends lost 3 bases and 2 bases, in that order; junction bases with no gene match: 1. This CDR3 is built from 13 residues.

This chain joins TRBV11-2 and TRBJ1-6; D not resolved. CDR3 length equals 18 residues. V shed 5 bases and J shed 0 bases, with 17 bases lying between them. Germline V CDR1 and CDR2: SGHAT, FQNNGV. The CDR3: CASSASPGESSYNSPLHF. The CDR3 DNA reads as TGTGCCAGCAGCGCTAGTCCCGGAGAGAGCTCCTATAATTCACCCCTCCACTTT.

V is TRBV28 and J is TRBJ2-1; D is uncertain. Per the germline V gene, CDR1 is MDHEN and CDR2 is SYDVKM. The ends were cut back, 1 base at V and 5 bases at J, with 15 bases in the middle. This CDR3 spans 16 amino acids. The DNA for the CDR3 is TGTGCCAGCAGTTTATTAGGGCGGAACCCACACAATGAGCAGTTCTTC. It specifies CASSLLGRNPHNEQFF.

This rearrangement joins TRBV5-6 to TRBJ2-3, with D uncertain. The CDR3 loop spans 13 amino acids. The germline gives CDR1 SGHDT, CDR2 YYEEEE. V shed 4 bases and J shed 4 bases, with 10 bases lying between them. The CDR3: CASSPWAADTQYF. CDR3 DNA: TGTGCCAGCAGCCCCTGGGCTGCAGATACGCAGTATTTT. Filled out from reference TRBV5-6 and TRBJ2-3, the complete variable domain reads DAGVTQSPTHLIKTRGQQVTLRCSPKSGHDTVSWYQQALGQGPQFIFQYYEEEERQRGNFPDRFSGHQFPNYSSELNVNALLLGDSALYLCASSPWAADTQYFGPGTRLTVL.

The chain is built from TRBV28 and TRBJ1-2; 7 bases map to TRBD1. CDR3 length: 15 residues. J was trimmed by 5 bases and V by 5 bases; bases with no gene match: 11. CDR1 MDHEN and CDR2 SYDVKM come from the germline V gene. CDR3 bases: TGTGCCAGCAGTCTCCGACAGGGTCCGTGGTATGGCTACACCTTC. It encodes CASSLRQGPWYGYTF.

This chain connects TRBV5-6 to TRBJ2-7; 15 nucleotides match TRBD2. V shed 4 bases and J 9 bases; nucleotides not matched to a gene: 11. The CDR3 is 16 amino acids. CDR1 and CDR2 from the germline V gene are SGHDT and YYEEEE. The CDR3 DNA follows: TGTGCCAGCAGCGAGGGACTAGCGGGAGGCCTCAAGGGGCAGTACTTC. Protein product: CASSEGLAGGLKGQYF.

The chain combines TRBV4-3 with TRBJ1-2, with unresolved D. Germline V lookup: CDR1 LGHNA, CDR2 YSLEER. The CDR3 runs to 15 residues. The V end was cut by 0 bases, the J end by 3 bases, with 11 bases between. CDR3 sequence: CASSQDYSGDYGYTF. Written as DNA, the CDR3 is TGCGCCAGCAGCCAAGATTATTCGGGAGACTATGGCTACACCTTC.

This clone occurred once. This chain's CDR3 is CASSQVAGGLVETQYF. The CDR3 DNA follows: TGCGCCAGCAGCCAAGTAGCGGGGGGGCTCGTTGAGACCCAGTACTTC. The gene calls are TRBV4-1 and TRBJ2-5; 11 bases map to TRBD2. This CDR3 is built from 16 residues. The J segment lost 5 bases and the V segment lost 1 base, leaving 6 bases of the junction unmatched. CDR1 and CDR2 (germline): MGHRA, YSYEKL.

The chain couples TRBV7-8 to TRBJ2-3; 7 bases map to TRBD1. This CDR3 is built from 14 residues. Germline V gives CDR1 SGHVS, CDR2 FQNEAQ. The V and J ends lost 6 bases and 4 bases, in that order; junction bases with no gene match: 7. CDR3 sequence (DNA): TGTGCCAGCAGACAAGGCCAGGGGGCAGATACGCAGTATTTT. Its protein is CASRQGQGADTQYF.

Worth noting for this clone: Other DNA sequences in this sample translate to the same CDR3. The chain combines TRBV6-5 with TRBJ1-1, with D hard to call. The CDR3 consists of 14 residues. Trimming removed 0 bases at V and 2 bases at J, with 7 bases between. Germline loops: CDR1 MNHEY, CDR2 SVGAGI. CDR3 in amino acids: CASSYSDPNTEAFF. The CDR3 coding sequence is TGTGCCAGCAGTTACTCGGACCCTAACACTGAAGCTTTCTTT.

The rearrangement uses TRBV5-6 and TRBJ2-5; D is unresolved. Germline CDR1 and CDR2: SGHDT and YYEEEE. The CDR3 extends over 13 amino acids. V was pared by 2 bases and J by 2 bases, with 7 bases between. This CDR3 is CASSFYTQETQYF. CDR3 nucleotides: TGTGCCAGCAGCTTTTACACGCAAGAGACCCAGTACTTC.

CDR3 loop: CASRGNTEAFF. Written as DNA, the CDR3 is TGTGCCAGCAGGGGGAACACTGAAGCTTTCTTT. The chain employs TRBV5-6 and TRBJ1-1, with D hard to call. CDR3 size: 11 residues. Trimming removed 5 bases at V and 1 base at J, with 3 bases between. Germline CDR1 reads SGHDT; CDR2 reads YYEEEE. The whole variable domain, remainder taken from reference TRBV5-6 and TRBJ1-1, is DAGVTQSPTHLIKTRGQQVTLRCSPKSGHDTVSWYQQALGQGPQFIFQYYEEEERQRGNFPDRFSGHQFPNYSSELNVNALLLGDSALYLCASRGNTEAFFGQGTRLTVV.

J is TRBJ1-1 and V is TRBV30, with D unclear. The V end lost 1 base, the J end lost 5 bases, and 8 bases lay between the germline ends. This CDR3 region has 12 residues. Germline lookup yields CDR1 GTSNPN and CDR2 SVGIG (reference sequence). DNA for the CDR3: TGTGCCTGGAGTGCCGCAGGAACTGAAGCTTTCTTT. This translates into CAWSAAGTEAFF.

The chain recombines TRBV9 with TRBJ1-2; no reliable D call. V was clipped by 5 bases and J by 4 bases, with 24 bases between them. This CDR3 is built from 17 residues. Per germline, CDR1 SGDLS and CDR2 YYNGEE. CDR3 region: CASSQLVDWGSAYGYTF. CDR3 sequence (DNA): TGTGCCAGCAGTCAGTTAGTCGATTGGGGATCGGCCTATGGCTACACCTTC.

The V and J genes are TRBV11-2 and TRBJ2-2; possibly TRBD2 for D (6 bases). Deletions cut 2 bases from V and 2 bases from J, with 18 bases between. Germline CDR1 and CDR2: SGHAT and FQNNGV. The CDR3 length is 18 residues. This CDR3 reads CASSLSRGSGPNTGELFF. The CDR3 DNA sequence: TGTGCCAGCAGCTTATCCCGGGGCAGCGGGCCAAACACCGGGGAGCTGTTTTTT.

J is TRBJ2-7 and V is TRBV7-9; 8 bases map to TRBD1. Germline V lookup: CDR1 SEHNR, CDR2 FQNEAQ (reference sequence). V was clipped by 3 bases and J by 0 bases; unmatched bases: 7. CDR3 length equals 16 residues. CDR3 sequence reads: CASSFNRGALSYEQYF. In nucleotides, the CDR3 is TGTGCCAGCAGCTTCAACAGGGGGGCCCTCTCCTACGAGCAGTACTTC.

The chain is built from TRBV7-9 and TRBJ2-1; the match to TRBD2 covers 9 bases. The V gene's germline CDR1 is SEHNR and CDR2 FQNEAQ (reference sequence). The CDR3 has 15 residues. Germline trimming cut 4 bases from V and 2 bases from J; bases unmatched to any gene: 3. CDR3 sequence reads: CASSSSGDPYNEQFF. DNA for the CDR3: TGTGCCAGCAGCTCTAGCGGGGACCCCTACAATGAGCAGTTCTTC.

The chain joins TRBV5-4 to TRBJ1-4; D remains ambiguous. Germline V gene sequence: CDR1 SGHNT, CDR2 YYREEE (reference sequence). Deletions cut 0 bases from V and 8 bases from J, with 14 bases between. The CDR3 sequence is 15 residues long. CDR3 sequence reads: CASSLDGYTREKLFF. The CDR3 DNA sequence: TGTGCCAGCAGCTTGGATGGGTACACCAGGGAAAAACTGTTTTTT.

This clone occurred once. V usage is TRBV29-1 and J usage is TRBJ1-5; a weak D match, TRBD1 (5 bases). The germline V and J ends were trimmed by 0 bases and 3 bases, with 15 bases remaining between them. The CDR3 extends over 16 amino acids. Germline V gene sequence: CDR1 SQVTM, CDR2 ANQGSEA. The CDR3 is CSVEEAGGRINQPQHF. The DNA of the CDR3 is TGCAGCGTTGAAGAGGCGGGGGGAAGGATCAATCAGCCCCAGCATTTT.

With respect to this clone: Other DNA sequences in the sample encode the same CDR3. The chain combines TRBV7-6 with TRBJ2-1, with 11 bases matching TRBD2. Trimming took 4 bases from V and 4 from J; bases not matched to a gene: 3. Per germline, CDR1 SGHVS and CDR2 FNYEAQ. The CDR3 runs to 15 residues. The CDR3: CASSSGLAAYNEQFF. Written as DNA, the CDR3 is TGTGCCAGCAGCTCGGGACTAGCGGCATACAATGAGCAGTTCTTC.

CDR3 sequence (DNA): TGCGCCAGTCCCACAGGGTCCCAAGAGACCCAGTACTTC. It encodes CASPTGSQETQYF. This sequence joins TRBV5-1 and TRBJ2-5; maybe TRBD1 (6 bases). The CDR3 runs 13 residues. Germline CDR1 and CDR2: SGHRS and YFSETQ. The germline V and J ends were trimmed by 8 bases and 1 base, with 12 bases remaining between them.

V and J are TRBV7-9 and TRBJ2-7; D call uncertain. CDR1 and CDR2 from the germline V gene are SEHNR and FQNEAQ (reference sequence). Trimming took off 1 base at V and 5 bases at J, with 18 bases between the two ends. The CDR3 length is 16 residues. CDR3 sequence reads: CASSLEVTGPVDEQYF. The CDR3 DNA sequence: TGTGCCAGCAGCTTAGAGGTGACGGGCCCTGTGGACGAGCAGTACTTC.